These T cell receptor beta chains were read from a single sample in a study of cytomegalovirus exposure and HLA in healthy donors. Data came from immunoSEQ multiplex PCR; TCRdb stores just in-frame clones and leaves some out. This table has some 85,000 clones, around 78% appearing once. Input material: PBMCs. These TCRs come from a woman aged 40 to 50 in good health and CMV-seropositive. CDR3s include the opening cysteine and the closing phenylalanine or tryptophan. A D gene is named only where the DNA matches it firmly. Size tells how often a clone was seen (once, few, many) or the class of an expanded clone, and some rows leave it out.

CDR3aa	CDR3nt	j_gene	v_gene	d_gene	abundance
CASAFGGVNTEAFF	TGCGCCAGTGCGTTCGGGGGAGTGAACACTGAAGCTTTCTTT	TRBJ1-1	TRBV5-1	NA	NA
CASRSRYEQYF	TGTGCCAGTAGATCGCGCTACGAGCAGTACTTC	TRBJ2-7	TRBV19	NA	once
CASSPRSGDRGGEQYF	TGTGCCAGTAGTCCAAGGTCCGGGGACAGGGGTGGCGAGCAGTACTTC	TRBJ2-7	TRBV19	TRBD1	NA
CASSVAAGVRGYTF	TGTGCCAGCAGCGTAGCAGCAGGGGTGCGGGGCTACACCTTC	TRBJ1-2	TRBV9	NA	NA
CASSLVGTIDYEQYF	TGTGCCAGCAGCTTAGTAGGGACTATAGACTACGAGCAGTACTTC	TRBJ2-7	TRBV7-2	TRBD2	NA
CASSFQGQSNTEAFF	TGCGCCAGCAGCTTCCAGGGACAGTCGAACACTGAAGCTTTCTTT	TRBJ1-1	TRBV5-1	TRBD1	NA
CASSSPGIYEQYF	TGTGCCAGCAGCTCACCAGGGATCTACGAGCAGTACTTC	TRBJ2-7	TRBV11-3	NA	NA
CAWREIAYDGETQYF	TGTGCCTGGAGGGAGATAGCGTACGATGGAGAGACCCAGTACTTC	TRBJ2-5	TRBV30	NA	NA
CASSPGAGGQEGTQYF	TGTGCCAGCAGCCCGGGCGCGGGGGGCCAGGAAGGGACCCAGTACTTC	TRBJ2-5	TRBV7-2	TRBD2	once
CASSGARDIISGNTIYF	TGTGCCAGTAGTGGAGCTCGGGACATAATCTCTGGAAACACCATATATTTT	TRBJ1-3	TRBV19	NA	NA
CASSLIGGDGYNEQFF	TGTGCCAGCAGCTTAATAGGGGGAGACGGCTACAATGAGCAGTTCTTC	TRBJ2-1	TRBV7-3	NA	NA
CASTIGEPSYEQYF	TGTGCCAGCACCATAGGGGAACCGAGCTACGAGCAGTACTTC	TRBJ2-7	TRBV6-5	NA	NA
CASSGTQYNEQFF	TGTGCCAGCAGCGGGACACAGTACAATGAGCAGTTCTTC	TRBJ2-1	TRBV19	NA	NA
CASSPAARGEISNEQFF	TGTGCCAGCTCACCAGCTGCCCGGGGGGAGATCTCTAATGAGCAGTTCTTC	TRBJ2-1	TRBV18	TRBD2	NA
CASSATGTGDGEQYF	TGTGCCAGCAGCGCCACCGGGACAGGGGACGGCGAGCAGTACTTC	TRBJ2-7	TRBV9	TRBD1	NA
CASSLSPPLAGGSEQFF	TGTGCCAGCAGCCTCAGCCCCCCCCTAGCGGGAGGATCTGAGCAGTTCTTC	TRBJ2-1	TRBV7-3	TRBD2	few
CASRRASGRQPYNEQFF	TGTGCCAGCAGACGAGCTAGCGGGAGGCAGCCCTACAATGAGCAGTTCTTC	TRBJ2-1	TRBV7-9	TRBD2	NA
CASSELMTSFGTDTQYF	TGTGCCAGCAGTGAACTTATGACTAGCTTTGGCACAGATACGCAGTATTTT	TRBJ2-3	TRBV6-4	TRBD2	NA
CASRRDTQGGELFF	TGTGCCAGCCGCCGGGACACCCAGGGCGGGGAGCTGTTTTTT	TRBJ2-2	TRBV19	NA	NA
CASTTPGEGTQYF	TGTGCTAGCACTACTCCAGGGGAAGGGACCCAGTACTTC	TRBJ2-5	TRBV7-7	NA	NA
CASSLDGTAIFYGYTF	TGCGCCAGCAGCTTGGATGGGACAGCAATATTCTATGGCTACACCTTC	TRBJ1-2	TRBV5-1	TRBD1	NA
CALFALPNYGYTF	TGTGCCTTATTCGCACTCCCAAACTATGGCTACACCTTC	TRBJ1-2	TRBV6-1	NA	once
CASSIDITSGRAISYEQYF	TGTGCCAGTAGTATAGATATTACTAGCGGGAGGGCGATCTCCTACGAGCAGTACTTC	TRBJ2-7	TRBV19	TRBD2	NA
CASSSRTVANTGELFF	TGTGCCAGCAGTTCCCGGACAGTTGCTAACACCGGGGAGCTGTTTTTT	TRBJ2-2	TRBV6-5	NA	once
CASSQDTMGALSPLHF	TGCGCCAGCAGCCAAGATACCATGGGGGCTCTTTCACCCCTCCACTTT	TRBJ1-6	TRBV4-3	NA	NA
CASSPRVGGWTEAFF	TGTGCCAGCAGTCCCCGGGTGGGGGGTTGGACTGAAGCTTTCTTT	TRBJ1-1	TRBV27	NA	NA
CASSPDSGRSYNEQFF	TGTGCCAGCAGTCCCGATAGCGGACGCTCCTACAATGAGCAGTTCTTC	TRBJ2-1	TRBV5-4	NA	once
CASATKAGVSEQYF	TGTGCCAGTGCCACCAAAGCGGGAGTAAGCGAGCAGTACTTC	TRBJ2-7	TRBV19	TRBD2	NA
CASSSRGRDEKLFF	TGTGCCAGCAGTTCAAGGGGGCGCGATGAAAAACTGTTTTTT	TRBJ1-4	TRBV28	TRBD1	NA
CASSSTGQGIYGYTF	TGTGCCAGCAGTTCCACGGGACAGGGGATCTATGGCTACACCTTC	TRBJ1-2	TRBV6-6	TRBD1	NA
CASSLQNSNQPQHF	TGTGCCAGCAGCTTACAGAATAGCAATCAGCCCCAGCATTTT	TRBJ1-5	TRBV7-9	NA	NA
CASSSLGLEDEQFF	TGTGCCAGCAGCAGTCTGGGACTAGAAGATGAGCAGTTCTTC	TRBJ2-1	TRBV5-4	TRBD2	NA
CASGRGIAYEQYF	TGTGCCAGCGGGAGGGGGATTGCCTACGAGCAGTACTTC	TRBJ2-7	TRBV28	NA	NA
CASSLPAGGPEQYF	TGTGCCAGCAGCTTACCAGCGGGAGGTCCGGAGCAGTACTTC	TRBJ2-7	TRBV7-2	TRBD2	NA
CASSPLGGDEQFF	TGTGCCAGTAGTCCCCTAGGAGGGGATGAGCAGTTCTTC	TRBJ2-1	TRBV19	NA	NA
CASSYSTTGSTGELFF	TGTGCCAGCAGTTACTCCACGACAGGTAGCACCGGGGAGCTGTTTTTT	TRBJ2-2	TRBV6-5	NA	NA